Reported below is one T cell receptor beta chain. Its specific antigen is unknown. No qualities accompany the bases; no much larger clone lies one base away. Patients with a history of autoimmune disease or receiving systemic immunosuppression were excluded from the trial. Peripheral blood for TCR sequencing was collected from all dose cohorts at baseline, on cycle 4 day 1, and on cycle 7 day 1. Samples came from an open-label, multicenter, first-in-human phase I dose-escalation trial of ivuxolimab. Adults with locally advanced or metastatic head and neck squamous cell, hepatocellular, melanoma or renal cell carcinoma were enrolled in the trial. Before TCR sequencing, CD4+ T cells and CD8+ T cells from peripheral blood were sorted into separate populations. In the germline V gene, CDR1 corresponds to SGHAT and CDR2 to FQNNGV. Between the V and J ends, shortened by 11 bases and 5 bases respectively, the junction contains 10 bases. Taken from cysteine to phenylalanine, the CDR3 has 11 residues. Only CDR3 DNA is held: 33 bases, read in frame from base 1.

To sequence the TCRbeta CDR3 region, genomic DNA was isolated from the sorted cells. TCRbeta CDR3 regions were sequenced using the immunoSEQ Assay. TCRdb took over this immuneACCESS table, retaining in-frame rearrangements with V and J assigned. Such tables are incomplete; in checked studies, under half of the missing clones stem from an unresolved V gene, and the remainder is unexplained. The sample table records over 55,000 clones; 86% of these occur just once. Around 3.6% of the sample lies in the top ten. The sample belongs to a study of OX40 agonist ivuxolimab in advanced cancers. Turning to the overall study: Ivuxolimab was an agonistic, fully human IgG2 monoclonal antibody directed against OX40 (CD134), a costimulatory receptor. Of the roughly 54 patients in dose escalation, 19 had hepatocellular carcinoma, roughly 15 had melanoma, 9 had renal cell carcinoma and 9 had head and neck cancer. A male proportion of around 83% and a mean age of around 60 years, ranging from roughly 23 to 90, were recorded for the dose-escalation cohort. Intravenous ivuxolimab was administered to patients every 2 weeks at six dose levels: 0.01, 0.1, 0.3, 1.5, 3 and 10 mg/kg. The paper covers the monotherapy dose-escalation part of the phase I ivuxolimab trial, which included N ≈ 57 patients. Patients were allowed to have had prior anti-PD-1, anti-PD-L1 or anti-CTLA-4 therapy, and approximately 40% of the dose-escalation patients had previously received checkpoint inhibitors. The purpose of peripheral TCRbeta sequencing was to test whether ivuxolimab changed TCR sequence diversity and led to clonal T-cell expansion. Partial responses were achieved by three dose-escalation patients, of whom one had hepatocellular carcinoma and two had cutaneous melanoma.

Overall study results and their limits: Low levels of normalized T-cell clonal expansion were also seen in some nonresponding patients. Partial responders in the 0.1-3.0 mg/kg groups had among the lowest normalized peripheral clonal expansion, especially among CD8+ T cells. After ivuxolimab, expanded clones were on average more numerous among CD8+ T cells than among CD4+ T cells. At doses from 0.1 to 3.0 mg/kg, clonal expansion was seen in both CD4+ and CD8+ blood T cells between baseline and week 6. The antigen specificity of the clonally expanded peripheral T cells was not determined.

The receptor chain draws on TRBV11-2 and TRBJ2-1; perhaps TRBD2 is the D gene, with 7 bases matching. This receptor was identified in an adult with an advanced solid tumor such as melanoma, head and neck, liver or kidney cancer. Sample: CD4+ or CD8+ T cells sorted from blood, taken in a trial of the OX40 agonist ivuxolimab. The CDR3 loop reads CAGGADNEQFF. The bases are TGTGCCGGGGGGGCCGACAATGAGCAGTTCTTC.